The sequence of this TCR beta chain was determined in a study of T cells in Graves' hyperthyroidism and ophthalmopathy. Patients were excluded for uncontrolled infection, other autoimmune disease, pregnancy or lactation. The length of the CDR3 is 18 residues. From germline, CDR1 is SGHKS and CDR2 YYEKEE (reference sequence). V dropped 2 bases and J dropped 3 bases, with 23 bases sitting between them. The count of this clonotype is one. Template material for amplifying TCR beta CDR3 regions consisted of RNA transcripts. HTBI primers were employed in a first-round RT-PCR of the TCR CDR3. TCRdb itself ran the multiplex PCR reads through MiXCR, one entry per CDR3 protein. The sample consists of roughly 530,000 distinct CDR3 sequences, 15% to 20% of them appearing once.

This clonotype was sampled from a woman aged 18-35 years with Graves' ophthalmopathy. What was sequenced was blood. The chain employs TRBV5-5 and TRBJ1-2; possibly TRBD1 for D (6 bases). The CDR3 region has the DNA TGTGCCAGCAGCTTTAACCCGGCCCGGGACATGGGGTACTATGGCTACACCTTC. Encoded protein: CASSFNPARDMGYYGYTF.